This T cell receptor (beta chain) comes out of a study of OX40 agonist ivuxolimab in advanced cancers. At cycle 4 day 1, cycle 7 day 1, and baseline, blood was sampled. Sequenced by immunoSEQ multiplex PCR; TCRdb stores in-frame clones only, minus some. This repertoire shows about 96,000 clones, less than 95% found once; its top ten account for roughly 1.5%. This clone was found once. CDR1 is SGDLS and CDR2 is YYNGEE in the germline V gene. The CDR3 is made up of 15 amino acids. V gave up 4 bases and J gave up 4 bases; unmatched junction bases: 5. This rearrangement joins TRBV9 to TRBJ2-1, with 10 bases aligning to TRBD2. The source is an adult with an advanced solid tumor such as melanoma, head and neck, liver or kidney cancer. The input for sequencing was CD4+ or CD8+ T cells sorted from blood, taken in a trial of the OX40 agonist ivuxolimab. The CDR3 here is CASSKAGGFYNEQFF. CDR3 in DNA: TGTGCCAGCAGCAAAGCGGGAGGGTTTTACAATGAGCAGTTCTTC.